This T cell receptor beta chain was identified in a study of CD8+ T cells in alopecia areata. In the case of this clone: Antigen specificity is unknown.

General study points: Numerous clones, expanded in lesions, remained in scalp and blood during tofacitinib. Elevated clonality characterized lesional scalp relative to normal scalp, particularly in alopecia totalis/universalis. In scalp, tofacitinib significantly decreased clonality and expanded CD8+ clones among the top 100.

Treatment meaning: oral pan-JAK inhibitor, 5-10 mg twice daily. The CDR3 totals 14 residues. Germline loops: CDR1 SGHTA, CDR2 FQGNSA. V was clipped by 0 bases and J by 4 bases, with 9 bases between them. cDNA prepared by RNA extraction and subsequent reverse transcription served as the template for sequencing. Clones were read by immunoSEQ multiplex PCR, and TCRdb kept only the in-frame ones, dropping some. The repertoire includes some 170,000 clones, approximately 52% of them detected once, and 16% sits in the top ten. The receptor was isolated from a human donor with alopecia areata. This specimen consisted of CD4+ T cells sorted from blood, obtained at approximately week 61, from a patient treated with tofacitinib. The J gene is TRBJ1-2, the V gene TRBV7-2; D uncertain. The CDR3 sequence is CASSLARGFYGYTF. The CDR3 DNA sequence: TGTGCCAGCAGCTTAGCGCGGGGTTTCTATGGCTACACCTTC.